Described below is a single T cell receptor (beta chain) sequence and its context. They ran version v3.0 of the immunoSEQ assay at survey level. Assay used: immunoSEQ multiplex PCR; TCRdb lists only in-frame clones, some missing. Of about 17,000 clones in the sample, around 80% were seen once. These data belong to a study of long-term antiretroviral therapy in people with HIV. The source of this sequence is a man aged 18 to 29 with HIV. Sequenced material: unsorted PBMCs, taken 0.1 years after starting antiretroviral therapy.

CDR3 bases: TGTGCCAGTAGTATAGGACAGAGACTCAACGAGGAACGGAACACTGAAGCTTTCTTT. It encodes CASSIGQRLNEERNTEAFF. V usage is TRBV19 and J usage is TRBJ1-1, with TRBD1 as a possible D gene (5 bases). Germline loops: CDR1 LNHDA, CDR2 SQIVND (reference sequence). V was pared by 1 base and J by 1 base, with 22 bases between. The CDR3 consists of 19 residues.